The 7 T cell receptor beta chains below all came from one sample that was sequenced in a study of cytomegalovirus exposure and HLA in healthy donors. The primer mix had 60 Vbeta and 13 Jbeta primers. Clones were read by immunoSEQ multiplex PCR, and TCRdb kept only the in-frame ones, dropping some. There are 150,000 to 200,000 clones in the sample; 70% to 90% occur only once, and about 2.1% lies in the top ten. The source material was PBMCs. Source of these receptors: a woman between 18 and 29 years old in good health and CMV-seronegative.

V is TRBV27 and J is TRBJ2-3; D might be TRBD1 (5 bases). This CDR3 spans 16 amino acids. Germline CDR1 MNHEY, CDR2 SMNVEV (reference sequence). Trimming left V 1 base short and J 1 base short, with 12 bases between. CDR3 nucleotide sequence: TGTGCCAGCAGTTTATATCGGCCCAGGGGCACAGATACGCAGTATTTT. This gives the protein CASSLYRPRGTDTQYF.

The rearrangement joins TRBV28 to TRBJ2-5, with 8 nucleotides matching TRBD1. The J call may be faulty, since TRBJ2-7 better matches the DNA end. Germline-derived CDR1 and CDR2 are MDHEN and SYDVKM. This CDR3 contains 15 residues. Here the CDR3 DNA reads TGTGCCAGCACCACCGGGACAGGACACTCCTACGAGCAGTACTTC. This encodes CASTTGTGHSYEQYF.

The chain is built from TRBV19 and TRBJ2-7; 8 bases align to TRBD2. Germline V CDR1 and CDR2: LNHDA, SQIVND (reference sequence). J lost 3 bases, V lost 6 bases, and 1 base had no gene match. The CDR3 is 12 residues long. The CDR3 region has the DNA TGTGCCAGTAGCCGGGAGGGCTACGAGCAGTACTTC. Encoded protein: CASSREGYEQYF.

V gene TRBV28 combines with J gene TRBJ2-7; 8 bases fit TRBD2. The germline V gene has CDR1 MDHEN and CDR2 SYDVKM. J gave up 4 bases and V 7 bases, and 6 bases lay outside the gene matches. This CDR3 contains 13 residues. The CDR3 spells CASTGGAPYEQYF. CDR3 in DNA: TGTGCCAGCACGGGGGGGGCGCCTTACGAGCAGTACTTC.

As concerns this clone: The junction differs from germline at one of its ends, possibly a read error. V and J are TRBV6-5 and TRBJ1-2; 8 bases align to TRBD1. The germline V gene has CDR1 MNHEY and CDR2 SVGAGI. CDR3 length: 15 residues. The DNA for the CDR3 is TGTGCCAGCAGTTACTCCTGGACAGGGATTTATGGCTACCCCTTC. Residues: CASSYSWTGIYGYPF.

V and J are TRBV15 and TRBJ2-4; TRBD1 matches 10 bases. Trimming cost V 3 bases and J 6 bases; bases outside gene matches: 11. The CDR3 length is 17 residues. Per the germline V gene, CDR1 is LNHNV and CDR2 is YYDKDF (reference sequence). CDR3 residues: CATSRVKTGGIPNIQYF. The CDR3, as DNA: TGTGCCACCAGCAGGGTTAAGACAGGGGGCATCCCAAACATTCAGTACTTC. Drawing the rest from reference TRBV15 and TRBJ2-4, the complete variable domain is DAMVIQNPRYQVTQFGKPVTLSCSQTLNHNVMYWYQQKSSQAPKLLFHYYDKDFNNEADTPDNFQSRRPNTSFCFLDIRSPGLGDTAMYLCATSRVKTGGIPNIQYFGAGTRLSVL.

This clone was recorded once. The rearrangement uses TRBV7-9 and TRBJ1-1; 9 bases align to TRBD1. This CDR3 has 16 residues. CDR1 and CDR2 from the germline V gene are SEHNR and FQNEAQ (reference sequence). J was trimmed by 10 bases and V by 5 bases; bases with no gene match: 17. In DNA form, the CDR3 reads TGTGCCAGCAGCCCAAACCTAAGGGGGACAGGGTATCGAGCTTTCTTT. Protein sequence: CASSPNLRGTGYRAFF.